Sequencing of this T cell receptor beta chain was carried out in a study of CD8 T cells in Susac syndrome. RNA in amounts of about 0.5 to 1 ug was reverse transcribed with random hexamers. TCRdb independently ran MiXCR on the immunoSEQ multiplex PCR reads; one entry per CDR3 protein. The sample carries approximately 200,000 distinct CDR3 sequences, approximately 94% recorded once. The germline V and J ends were trimmed by 7 bases and 4 bases, with 13 bases remaining between them. Germline V lookup: CDR1 SEHNR, CDR2 FQNEAQ (reference sequence). The CDR3 sequence is 13 residues long. The sequenced sample was CD4+ T cells from PBMCs. This clonotype originated in a human donor with multiple sclerosis. V gene TRBV7-9 combines with J gene TRBJ1-2, with TRBD1 as a possible D gene (5 bases). In DNA, the CDR3 is TGTGCCAGCACCCCGGAAGGGACCTATGGCTACACCTTC. Translation: CASTPEGTYGYTF.